This T cell receptor beta chain was captured by sequencing in a study of early T cells in non-severe SARS-CoV-2 infection (dated by TCRdb to about 2021). In the study overall: TCR sequencing used bulk RNA from unsorted whole blood, so alpha and beta chains could not be paired.

Here is what the overall study found, with its caveats: Matching against VDJdb was skewed toward anti-spike CD8 responses, likely underestimated virus-specific expansions, and missed private and CD4 specificities.

Libraries were built with 5' RACE. Instrument on record: NextSeq 500. Unique molecular identifiers were attached to individual cDNA molecules in the TCR library protocol so that sequencing error and PCR bias could be corrected. Sequencing covered both TCR alpha and beta chains, and within each sample the abundances of alpha and beta sequences were tightly co-correlated. The authors' analysis ran thus. Decombinator V4 was used to annotate TCR sequences for V gene, J gene and CDR3. TCRs were defined as expanded if a significant change between any two time points was detected under a Poisson model with p below 0.0001. TCR abundances were normalised to the total number of TCRs sequenced per sample and were expressed as counts per million. MAIT TCRs were defined by TRAV1-2 paired with TRAJ12, TRAJ20 or TRAJ33, and iNKT TCRs by TRAV10 paired with TRAJ18. VDJdb, accessed on 1 November 2021, was searched for TCRs annotated for CMV, EBV and SARS-CoV-2, and TCRs annotated for more than one antigen were excluded. The public reads were quality trimmed at Q25 with fastp and then assembled into clones with MiXCR by TCRdb, keeping productive beta chains. CDR3 protein sequences are deduplicated, and each keeps its most common genes and DNA. These V and J calls rely on TCRdb rather than the paper's analysis. The sample data list about 52,000 distinct CDR3 sequences, and about 11% of these were observed just once. Approximately 13% of the sample is taken by the ten largest.

A case-control design nested within a healthcare worker cohort in London, UK, was used, with weekly nasopharyngeal swab PCR tests and blood sampling performed. Between 23 and 31 March 2020, the week of the UK lockdown, healthcare workers were enrolled and then followed up weekly for as long as 16 weeks. Trimming removed 0 bases from V and 3 bases from J, leaving 9 bases between the germline ends. The CDR3, cysteine through phenylalanine, is 14 amino acids long. CDR3 DNA only is kept here, 42 bases in frame from base 1. From a lookup of the germline V gene, CDR1 and CDR2 are SGHRS and YFSETQ. About this clonotype: Its antigen is not yet known. Since a much larger clone is just one base distant, this may be a read error.

The rearranged segments are TRBV5-1 and TRBJ1-1; the D segment cannot be called with confidence. This clonotype was sampled from an adult who was a healthcare worker with PCR-confirmed SARS-CoV-2 infection or an uninfected control (not recorded which). Sequenced material: whole blood. The CDR3 corresponds to CASSLDWVYTEAFF. The nucleotide sequence reads TGCGCCAGCAGCTTGGACTGGGTTTACACTGAAGCTTTCTTT.